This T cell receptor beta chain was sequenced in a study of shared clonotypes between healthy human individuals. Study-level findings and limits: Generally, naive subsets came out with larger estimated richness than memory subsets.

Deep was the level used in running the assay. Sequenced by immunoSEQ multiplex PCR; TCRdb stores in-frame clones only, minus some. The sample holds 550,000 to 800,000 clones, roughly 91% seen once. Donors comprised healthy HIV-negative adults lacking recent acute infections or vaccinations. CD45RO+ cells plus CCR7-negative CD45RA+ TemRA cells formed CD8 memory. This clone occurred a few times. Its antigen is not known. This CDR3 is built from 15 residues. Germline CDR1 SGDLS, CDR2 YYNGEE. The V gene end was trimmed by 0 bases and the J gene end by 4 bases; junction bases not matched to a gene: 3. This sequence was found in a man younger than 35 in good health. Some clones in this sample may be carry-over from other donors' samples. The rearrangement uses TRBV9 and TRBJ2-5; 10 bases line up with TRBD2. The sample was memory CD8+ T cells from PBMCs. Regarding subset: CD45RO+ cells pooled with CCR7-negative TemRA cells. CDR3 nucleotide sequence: TGTGCCAGCAGCGTAGCTAGCGGGAGTCGAGAGACCCAGTACTTC. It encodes CASSVASGSRETQYF.